This T cell receptor beta chain was recorded in a study of blood T cell repertoires in COVID-19. In the study overall: The samples span acute and convalescent COVID-19 from the United States, Italy and Spain.

This table comes from immunoSEQ multiplex PCR, and its TCRdb copy is limited to in-frame clones, with some not included. The data show 65,000 to 70,000 clones, about 81% seen once. The count of this clone is one. V was trimmed by 3 bases and J by 5 bases, leaving 11 bases between them. Per the germline V gene, CDR1 is MDHEN and CDR2 is SYDVKM. This CDR3 is 13 amino acids long. Source material: peripheral blood. V and J are TRBV28 and TRBJ2-7, with a tentative D call TRBD1 (5 bases). This receptor was taken from a human donor in a cohort sampled during active COVID-19. The CDR3 DNA reads TGTGCCAGCAGTTTCAGGGTTTTTGACGAGCAGTACTTC. This gives the protein CASSFRVFDEQYF.